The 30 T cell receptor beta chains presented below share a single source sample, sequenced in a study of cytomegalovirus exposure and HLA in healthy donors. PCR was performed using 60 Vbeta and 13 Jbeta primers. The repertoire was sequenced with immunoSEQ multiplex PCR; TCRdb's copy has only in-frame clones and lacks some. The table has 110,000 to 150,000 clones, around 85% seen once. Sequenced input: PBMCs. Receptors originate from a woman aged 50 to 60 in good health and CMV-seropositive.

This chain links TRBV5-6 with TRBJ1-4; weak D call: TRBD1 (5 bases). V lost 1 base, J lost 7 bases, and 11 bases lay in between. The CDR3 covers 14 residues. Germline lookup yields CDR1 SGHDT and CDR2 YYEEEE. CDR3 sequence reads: CASSLLQGGEKLFF. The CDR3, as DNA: TGTGCCAGCAGCTTGCTCCAGGGTGGTGAAAAACTGTTTTTT.

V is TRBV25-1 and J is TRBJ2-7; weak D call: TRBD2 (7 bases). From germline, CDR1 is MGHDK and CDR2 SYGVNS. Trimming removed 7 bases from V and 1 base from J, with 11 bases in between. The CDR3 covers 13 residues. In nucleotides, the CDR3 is TGTGCCAGCAAGGGGGGGGCTTCCTACGAGCAGTACTTC. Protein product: CASKGGASYEQYF.

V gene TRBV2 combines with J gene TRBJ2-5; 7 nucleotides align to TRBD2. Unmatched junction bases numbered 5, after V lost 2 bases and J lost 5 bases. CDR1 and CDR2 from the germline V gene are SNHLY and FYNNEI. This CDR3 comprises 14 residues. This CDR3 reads CASSERPGGETQYF. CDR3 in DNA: TGTGCCAGCAGTGAAAGACCGGGGGGTGAGACCCAGTACTTC.

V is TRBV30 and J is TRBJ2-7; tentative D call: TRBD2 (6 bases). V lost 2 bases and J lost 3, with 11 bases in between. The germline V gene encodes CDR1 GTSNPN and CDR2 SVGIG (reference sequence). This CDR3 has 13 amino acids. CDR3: CAWSLGSDYEQYF. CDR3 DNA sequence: TGTGCCTGGAGTCTCGGGAGCGACTACGAGCAGTACTTC.

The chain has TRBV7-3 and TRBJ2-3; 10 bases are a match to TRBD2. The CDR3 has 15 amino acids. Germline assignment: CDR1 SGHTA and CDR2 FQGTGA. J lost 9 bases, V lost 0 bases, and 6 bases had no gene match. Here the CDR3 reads CASSLTSSGGGTQYF. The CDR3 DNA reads TGTGCCAGCAGCTTAACCTCCAGCGGGGGGGGGACGCAGTATTTT.

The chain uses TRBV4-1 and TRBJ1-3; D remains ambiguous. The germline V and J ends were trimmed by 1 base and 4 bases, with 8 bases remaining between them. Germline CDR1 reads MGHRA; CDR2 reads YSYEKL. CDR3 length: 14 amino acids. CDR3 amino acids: CASSQGGGGNTIYF. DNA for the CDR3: TGCGCCAGCAGCCAAGGCGGAGGAGGAAACACCATATATTTT.

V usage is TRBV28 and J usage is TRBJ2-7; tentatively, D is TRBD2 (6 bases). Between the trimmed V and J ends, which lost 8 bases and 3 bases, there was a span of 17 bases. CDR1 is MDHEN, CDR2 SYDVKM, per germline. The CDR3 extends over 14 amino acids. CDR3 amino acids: CASVGAAGNYEQYF. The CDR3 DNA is TGTGCCAGCGTCGGGGCGGCGGGAAACTACGAGCAGTACTTC. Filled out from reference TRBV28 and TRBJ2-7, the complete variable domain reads DVKVTQSSRYLVKRTGEKVFLECVQDMDHENMFWYRQDPGLGLRLIYFSYDVKMKEKGDIPEGYSVSREKKERFSLILESASTNQTSMYLCASVGAAGNYEQYFGPGTRLTVT.

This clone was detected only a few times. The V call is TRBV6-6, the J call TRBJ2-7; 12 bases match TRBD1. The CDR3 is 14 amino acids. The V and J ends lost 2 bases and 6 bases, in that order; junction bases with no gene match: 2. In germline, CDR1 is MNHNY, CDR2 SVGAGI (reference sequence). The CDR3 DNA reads TGTGCCAGCAGTTACGGGACAGGGGGCTTCGAGCAGTACTTC. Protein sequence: CASSYGTGGFEQYF.

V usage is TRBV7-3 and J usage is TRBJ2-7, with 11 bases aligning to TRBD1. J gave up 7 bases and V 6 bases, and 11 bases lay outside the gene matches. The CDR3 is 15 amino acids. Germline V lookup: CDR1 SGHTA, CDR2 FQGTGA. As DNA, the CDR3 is TGTGCCAGCAGTCAAACCGGGACAGGGGGGCGGGAGCAGTACTTC. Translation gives CASSQTGTGGREQYF.

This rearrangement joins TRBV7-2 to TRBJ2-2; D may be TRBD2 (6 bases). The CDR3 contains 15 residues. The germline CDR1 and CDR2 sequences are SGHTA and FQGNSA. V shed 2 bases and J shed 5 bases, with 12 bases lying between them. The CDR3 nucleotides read TGTGCCAGCAGCTTAATGGCGGGGCGTACCGGGGAGCTGTTTTTT. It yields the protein CASSLMAGRTGELFF.

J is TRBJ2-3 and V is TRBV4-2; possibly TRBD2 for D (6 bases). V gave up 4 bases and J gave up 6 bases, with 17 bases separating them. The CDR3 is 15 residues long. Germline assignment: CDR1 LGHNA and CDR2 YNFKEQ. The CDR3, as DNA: TGTGCCAGCAGCCCCACGCGGGACTCAGGGGATACGCAGTATTTT. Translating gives CASSPTRDSGDTQYF.

The CDR3 DNA follows: TGTGCCAGCAGTCAGGGACTAGAGGTCAATGAGCAGTTCTTC. Its translation: CASSQGLEVNEQFF. This sequence joins TRBV6-6 and TRBJ2-1, with TRBD2 matching over 8 bases. The CDR3 has 14 residues. Per germline, CDR1 MNHNY and CDR2 SVGAGI (reference sequence). After removal of 5 bases from V and 6 bases from J, the junction contained 6 bases not matched to a gene.

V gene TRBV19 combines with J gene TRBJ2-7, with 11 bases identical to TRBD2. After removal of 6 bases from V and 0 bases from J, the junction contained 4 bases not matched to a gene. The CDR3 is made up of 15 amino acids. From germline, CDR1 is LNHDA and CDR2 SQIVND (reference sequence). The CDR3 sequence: CASRNSGGASYEQYF. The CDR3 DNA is TGTGCCAGTAGGAATAGCGGGGGGGCCTCCTACGAGCAGTACTTC.

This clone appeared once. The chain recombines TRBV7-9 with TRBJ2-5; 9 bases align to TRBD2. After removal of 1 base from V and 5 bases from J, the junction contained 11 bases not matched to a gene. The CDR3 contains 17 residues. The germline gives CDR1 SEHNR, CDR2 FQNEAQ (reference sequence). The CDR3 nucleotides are TGTGCCAGCAGCTTAGGAGGGGGAGCGGGGGGTCAGGAGACCCAGTACTTC. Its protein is CASSLGGGAGGQETQYF.

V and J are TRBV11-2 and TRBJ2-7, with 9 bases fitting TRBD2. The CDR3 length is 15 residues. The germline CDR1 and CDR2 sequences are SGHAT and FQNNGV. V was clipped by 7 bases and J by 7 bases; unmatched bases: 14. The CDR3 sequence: CASTRRGGGAGEQYF. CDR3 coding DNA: TGTGCCAGCACCCGAAGGGGCGGGGGGGCCGGTGAGCAGTACTTC.

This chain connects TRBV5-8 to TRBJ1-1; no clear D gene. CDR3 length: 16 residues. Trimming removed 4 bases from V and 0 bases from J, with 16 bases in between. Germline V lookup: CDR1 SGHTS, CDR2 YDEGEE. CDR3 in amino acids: CASSPWPGGMNTEAFF. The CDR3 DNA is TGTGCCAGCAGCCCGTGGCCGGGAGGGATGAACACTGAAGCTTTCTTT.

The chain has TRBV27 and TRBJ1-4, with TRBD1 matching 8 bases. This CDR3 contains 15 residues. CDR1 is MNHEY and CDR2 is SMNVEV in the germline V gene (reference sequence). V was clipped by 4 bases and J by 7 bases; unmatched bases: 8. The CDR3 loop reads CASSSSQGAGEKLFF. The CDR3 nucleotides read TGTGCCAGCAGTTCTAGCCAGGGGGCAGGTGAAAAACTGTTTTTT.

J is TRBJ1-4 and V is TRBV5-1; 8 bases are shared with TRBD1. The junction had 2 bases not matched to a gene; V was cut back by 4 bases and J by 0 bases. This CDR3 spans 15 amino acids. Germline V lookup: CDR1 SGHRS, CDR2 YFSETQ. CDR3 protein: CASSVQGATNEKLFF. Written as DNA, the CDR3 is TGCGCCAGCAGCGTACAGGGGGCAACTAATGAAAAACTGTTTTTT.

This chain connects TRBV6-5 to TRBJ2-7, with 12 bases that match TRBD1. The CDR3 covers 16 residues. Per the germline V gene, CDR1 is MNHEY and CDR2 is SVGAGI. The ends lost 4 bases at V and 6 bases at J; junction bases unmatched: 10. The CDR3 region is CASSSSPGQGAGEQYF. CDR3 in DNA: TGTGCCAGCAGTTCCTCACCGGGACAGGGGGCTGGCGAGCAGTACTTC.

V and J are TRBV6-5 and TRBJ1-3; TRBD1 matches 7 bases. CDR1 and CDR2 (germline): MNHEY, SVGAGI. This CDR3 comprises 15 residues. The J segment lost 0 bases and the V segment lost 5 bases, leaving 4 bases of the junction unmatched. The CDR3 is CASSRGQFSGNTIYF. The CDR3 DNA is TGTGCCAGCAGTAGGGGACAGTTCTCTGGAAACACCATATATTTT.

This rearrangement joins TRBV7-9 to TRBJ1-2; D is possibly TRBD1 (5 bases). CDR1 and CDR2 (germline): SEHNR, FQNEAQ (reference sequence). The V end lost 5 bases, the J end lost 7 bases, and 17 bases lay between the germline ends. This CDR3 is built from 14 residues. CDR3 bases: TGTGCCAGCAGCCCCCGGGGGTCTCGGCTTGGCTACACCTTC. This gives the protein CASSPRGSRLGYTF.

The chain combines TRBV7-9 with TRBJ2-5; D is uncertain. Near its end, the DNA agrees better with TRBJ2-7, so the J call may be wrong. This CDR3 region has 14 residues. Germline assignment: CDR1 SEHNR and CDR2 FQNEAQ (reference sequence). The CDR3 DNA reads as TGTGCCAGCAACCCTGGGCAGGCTCCCTACGAGCAGTACTTC. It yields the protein CASNPGQAPYEQYF.

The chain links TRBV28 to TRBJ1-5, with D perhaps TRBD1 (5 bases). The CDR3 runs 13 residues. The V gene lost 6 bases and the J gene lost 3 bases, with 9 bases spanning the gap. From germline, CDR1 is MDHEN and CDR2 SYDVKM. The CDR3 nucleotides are TGTGCCAGCAGCCCGGGACTCAATCAGCCCCAGCATTTT. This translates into CASSPGLNQPQHF.

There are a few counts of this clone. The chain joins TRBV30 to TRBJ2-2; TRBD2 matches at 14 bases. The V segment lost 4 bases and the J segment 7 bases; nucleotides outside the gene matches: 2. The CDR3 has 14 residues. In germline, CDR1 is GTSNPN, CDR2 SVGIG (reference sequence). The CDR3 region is CAWTGTSGGGELFF. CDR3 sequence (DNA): TGTGCCTGGACCGGGACTAGCGGGGGCGGGGAGCTGTTTTTT. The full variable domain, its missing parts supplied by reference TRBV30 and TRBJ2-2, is SQTIHQWPATLVQPVGSPLSLECTVEGTSNPNLYWYRQAAGRGLQLLFYSVGIGQISSEVPQNLSASRPQDRQFILSSKKLLLSDSGFYLCAWTGTSGGGELFFGEGSRLTVL.

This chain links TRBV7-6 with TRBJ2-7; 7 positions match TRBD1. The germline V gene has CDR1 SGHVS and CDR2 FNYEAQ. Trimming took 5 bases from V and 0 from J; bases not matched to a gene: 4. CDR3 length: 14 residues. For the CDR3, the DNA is TGTGCCAGCAGCCGTACAGGGGCCTCCTACGAGCAGTACTTC. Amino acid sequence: CASSRTGASYEQYF.

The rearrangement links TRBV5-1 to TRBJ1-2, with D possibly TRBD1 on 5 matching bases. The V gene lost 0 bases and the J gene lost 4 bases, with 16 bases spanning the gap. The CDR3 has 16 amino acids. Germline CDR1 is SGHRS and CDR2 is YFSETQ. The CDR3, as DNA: TGCGCCAGCAGCTTGGGGGGCAGCCAGGGAAGCTATGGCTACACCTTC. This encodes CASSLGGSQGSYGYTF.

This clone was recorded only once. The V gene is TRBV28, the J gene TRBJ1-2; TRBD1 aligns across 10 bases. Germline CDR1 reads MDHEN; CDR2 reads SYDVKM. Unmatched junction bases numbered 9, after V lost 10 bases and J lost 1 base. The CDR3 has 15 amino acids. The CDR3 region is CATFTRDRGNYGYTF. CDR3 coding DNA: TGTGCCACCTTCACTCGGGACAGGGGTAACTATGGCTACACCTTC.

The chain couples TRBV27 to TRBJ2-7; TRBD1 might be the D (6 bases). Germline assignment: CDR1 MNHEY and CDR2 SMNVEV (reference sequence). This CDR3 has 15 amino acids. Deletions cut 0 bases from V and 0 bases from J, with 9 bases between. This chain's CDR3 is CASSLSLQGSYEQYF. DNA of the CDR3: TGTGCCAGCAGTTTATCCCTACAGGGCTCCTACGAGCAGTACTTC.

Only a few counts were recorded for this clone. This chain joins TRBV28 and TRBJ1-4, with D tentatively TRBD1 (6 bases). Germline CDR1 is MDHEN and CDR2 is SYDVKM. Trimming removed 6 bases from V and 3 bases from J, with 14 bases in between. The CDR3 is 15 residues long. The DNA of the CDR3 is TGTGCCAGCAGACCGCCGGCAGGGGCTAATGAAAAACTGTTTTTT. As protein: CASRPPAGANEKLFF.

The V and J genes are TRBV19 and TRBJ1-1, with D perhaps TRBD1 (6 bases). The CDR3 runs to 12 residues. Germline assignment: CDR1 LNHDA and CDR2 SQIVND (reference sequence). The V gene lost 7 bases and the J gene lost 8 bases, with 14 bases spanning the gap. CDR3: CASNLGGGEAFF. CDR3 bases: TGTGCCAGTAATCTCGGGGGGGGCGAAGCTTTCTTT.